These 30 T cell receptor beta chains share one sample of origin, sequenced in a study of T cells in Graves' hyperthyroidism and ophthalmopathy. Regions amplified from RNA transcripts were the TCR beta CDR3 regions. First-round RT-PCR targeting the TCR CDR3 was performed with the HTBI primer set. One entry per CDR3 protein, called by TCRdb with MiXCR from the multiplex PCR reads. The sample contains approximately 330,000 distinct CDR3 sequences, 15% to 20% of which appear only once. What was sequenced was blood. The source is a woman between 50 and 59 years old with Graves' hyperthyroidism.

J is TRBJ2-5 and V is TRBV12-3 or TRBV12-4; D gene ambiguous. Trimming took off 2 bases at V and 2 bases at J, with 9 bases between the two ends. CDR3 length equals 14 residues. The DNA of the CDR3 is TGTGCCAGCAGTTTAAGCCCGGAACAAGAGACCCAGTACTTC. This gives the protein CASSLSPEQETQYF.

This clonotype occurred a few times. The chain recombines TRBV20-1 with TRBJ1-1; 11 nucleotides match TRBD1. CDR1 and CDR2 from the germline V gene are DFQATT and SNEGSKA (reference sequence). Germline trimming cut 6 bases from V and 0 bases from J; bases unmatched to any gene: 6. This CDR3 comprises 15 residues. In DNA, the CDR3 is TGCAGTGCGATTGGGACAGGGGGGATGAACACTGAAGCTTTCTTT. It encodes CSAIGTGGMNTEAFF.

The rearrangement links TRBV12-5 to TRBJ2-3; TRBD2 agrees at 8 bases. Germline values: CDR1 LGHNT, CDR2 FRNRAP. The CDR3 runs to 15 residues. After removal of 8 bases from V and 3 bases from J, the junction contained 10 bases not matched to a gene. The CDR3 sequence: CASRDSGEPTDTQYF. CDR3 coding DNA: TGTGCTAGTAGAGATAGCGGGGAACCGACAGATACGCAGTATTTT.

This clonotype has a count of ten or more. This chain connects TRBV7-9 to TRBJ2-3, with D maybe TRBD1 (7 bases). V lost 2 bases, J lost 1 base, and 22 bases lay in between. Germline V CDR1 and CDR2: SEHNR, FQNEAQ (reference sequence). The CDR3 is made up of 19 amino acids. This CDR3 reads CASSLYRGGNLRGTDTQYF. The CDR3 region has the DNA TGTGCCAGCAGCTTATACAGGGGAGGAAATTTACGCGGCACAGATACGCAGTATTTT.

This clonotype was picked up many times. The CDR3 reads CATSRAGARGNTEAFF. The CDR3 nucleotides are TGTGCCACCTCACGGGCAGGGGCCAGAGGAAACACTGAAGCTTTCTTT. V usage is TRBV15 and J usage is TRBJ1-1, with D tentatively TRBD1 (6 bases). CDR3 size: 16 residues. Trimming removed 8 bases from V and 2 bases from J, with 21 bases in between. Germline V gene lookup returns CDR1 LNHNV and CDR2 YYDKDF (reference sequence).

Ten or more counts support this clonotype. This chain joins TRBV7-9 and TRBJ1-6, with unresolved D. Deletions cut 5 bases from V and 11 bases from J, with 16 bases between. CDR1 and CDR2 from the germline V gene are SEHNR and FQNEAQ (reference sequence). This CDR3 region has 14 residues. For the CDR3, the DNA is TGTGCCAGCAGCCGAGGTATGGGAATCGCACCCCTCCACTTT. Protein product: CASSRGMGIAPLHF.

The rearrangement joins TRBV27 to TRBJ1-2; 9 nucleotides line up with TRBD1. Germline lookup yields CDR1 MNHEY and CDR2 SMNVEV (reference sequence). CDR3 length: 18 amino acids. The J segment lost 4 bases and the V segment lost 3 bases, leaving 15 bases of the junction unmatched. The CDR3 DNA reads TGTGCCAGCAGTTTTAGACAGGGGGAGATGTTCGGCCCCTATGGCTACACCTTC. This encodes CASSFRQGEMFGPYGYTF.

The gene calls are TRBV5-1 and TRBJ2-5; TRBD1 aligns across 7 bases. This CDR3 comprises 15 residues. Germline CDR1 and CDR2: SGHRS and YFSETQ. V lost 4 bases and J lost 0; bases outside the gene matches: 6. The CDR3 region is CASSQLGQYQETQYF. In nucleotides, the CDR3 is TGCGCCAGCAGCCAGTTGGGACAGTACCAAGAGACCCAGTACTTC. Full variable domain (outside the CDR3, taken from reference TRBV5-1 and TRBJ2-5): KAGVTQTPRYLIKTRGQQVTLSCSPISGHRSVSWYQQTPGQGLQFLFEYFSETQRNKGNFPGRFSGRQFSNSRSEMNVSTLELGDSALYLCASSQLGQYQETQYFGPGTRLLVL.

The chain has TRBV6-2 or TRBV6-3 and TRBJ2-7, with 7 bases lining up with TRBD1. Per the germline V gene, CDR1 is MNHEY and CDR2 is SVGEGT. There are 12 residues in the CDR3. V was clipped by 2 bases and J by 9 bases; unmatched bases: 4. The CDR3 here is CASSYGPGGQYF. The CDR3 coding sequence is TGTGCCAGCAGTTACGGCCCAGGGGGGCAGTACTTC.

The chain couples TRBV13 to TRBJ1-1, with TRBD1 matching over 10 bases. From germline, CDR1 is PRHDT and CDR2 FYEKMQ (reference sequence). V shed 5 bases and J 4 bases; nucleotides not matched to a gene: 7. The CDR3 spans 15 residues. CDR3 sequence: CASSPKGTGATEAFF. The DNA of the CDR3 is TGTGCCAGCAGCCCCAAGGGGACAGGGGCCACTGAAGCTTTCTTT.

At least ten counts were recorded for this clonotype. The V and J genes are TRBV12-3 or TRBV12-4 and TRBJ1-4, with D hard to call. The CDR3 totals 16 residues. V lost 4 bases and J lost 0, with 12 bases in between. The CDR3 DNA is TGTGCCAGCAGTTCCGACCGCTATGCAACTAATGAAAAACTGTTTTTT. Amino acids: CASSSDRYATNEKLFF.

The V gene is TRBV5-1, the J gene TRBJ2-1; 7 positions match TRBD1. This CDR3 has 13 residues. V trimming: 5 bases; J trimming: 5 bases; junction bases outside the gene matches: 4. Germline V gene lookup returns CDR1 SGHRS and CDR2 YFSETQ. The CDR3 nucleotides read TGCGCCAGCAGTGGGACAGTAAACAATGAGCAGTTCTTC. Translation: CASSGTVNNEQFF.

The chain employs TRBV6-1 and TRBJ2-3; 7 nucleotides match TRBD2. Germline V gene data show CDR1 as MNHNS and CDR2 as SASEGT. V dropped 6 bases and J dropped 0; count of bases not matched to a gene: 6. This CDR3 contains 15 residues. This chain's CDR3 is CASSRDYESTDTQYF. CDR3 in DNA: TGTGCCAGCAGCAGGGACTACGAGAGCACAGATACGCAGTATTTT.

This clonotype has more than one count but fewer than ten. The chain combines TRBV30 with TRBJ1-2; D not resolved. V lost 5 bases and J 5 bases, leaving 15 bases between the germline ends. In germline, CDR1 is GTSNPN, CDR2 SVGIG (reference sequence). There are 13 residues in the CDR3. In DNA form, the CDR3 reads TGTGCCTGGGGCCGCGACCGTCCTTATGGCTACACCTTC. Residues: CAWGRDRPYGYTF.

This clonotype has at least ten counts. The CDR3: CASRGDRGGTEAFF. CDR3 nucleotide sequence: TGCGCCAGCAGGGGGGACAGGGGTGGCACTGAAGCTTTCTTT. The gene calls are TRBV5-1 and TRBJ1-1, with 10 positions matching TRBD1. Germline-derived CDR1 and CDR2 are SGHRS and YFSETQ. V trimming: 5 bases; J trimming: 4 bases; junction bases outside the gene matches: 5. The CDR3 is made up of 14 amino acids.

In this sample, this clonotype turned up a few times. The chain couples TRBV6-1 to TRBJ2-1; possible D gene TRBD2, 5 bases. The V and J ends lost 5 bases and 7 bases respectively, with 12 bases between them. The CDR3 length is 13 residues. CDR1 is MNHNS and CDR2 is SASEGT in the germline V gene. DNA of the CDR3: TGTGCCAGCAGTTTACTAGGAGAGAATGAGCAGTTCTTC. This codes for CASSLLGENEQFF.

As concerns this clonotype: One base away lies a much larger clone, so this may be a sequencing read error. Given the absence of the conserved phenylalanine or tryptophan at the CDR3 end, a read error is likely. J is TRBJ1-1 and V is TRBV11-3, with TRBD1 matching over 7 bases. The germline V gene encodes CDR1 SGHNT and CDR2 YENEEA. V shed 5 bases, J shed 3 bases, and the junction held 3 bases outside the gene matches. This CDR3 is 13 amino acids long. CDR3: CASSRDSYTEAFL. As DNA, the CDR3 is TGTGCCAGCAGCCGGGACAGTTACACTGAAGCTTTCCTT.

This clonotype was counted ten times or more. V usage is TRBV24-1 and J usage is TRBJ2-3; D gene unclear. V was clipped by 5 bases and J by 8 bases, with 13 bases between them. Germline V gives CDR1 KGHDR, CDR2 SFDVKD. The CDR3 has 13 residues. The DNA of the CDR3 is TGTGCCACCAGTGCTCCCGGATACGGTACGCAGTATTTT. Translation gives CATSAPGYGTQYF.

This clonotype was detected ten times or more. The chain recombines TRBV3-1 with TRBJ2-5, with D tentatively TRBD1 (6 bases). Germline V gene data show CDR1 as LGHDT and CDR2 as YNNKEL (reference sequence). The V and J ends lost 0 bases and 3 bases respectively, with 14 bases between them. The length of the CDR3 is 16 residues. The CDR3 loop reads CASSQEPGQLKETQYF. In DNA form, the CDR3 reads TGTGCCAGCAGCCAAGAGCCGGGACAACTCAAAGAGACCCAGTACTTC.

This clonotype showed up many times. V usage is TRBV2 and J usage is TRBJ2-3; D might be TRBD1 (5 bases). Trimming pared 7 bases from V and 3 bases from J, leaving 14 bases between. This CDR3 contains 14 residues. Germline V CDR1 and CDR2: SNHLY, FYNNEI. The CDR3 spells CASNPGKETDTQYF. For the CDR3, the DNA is TGTGCCAGCAATCCAGGGAAAGAGACAGATACGCAGTATTTT.

This sequence joins TRBV20-1 and TRBJ1-5; 9 bases line up with TRBD1. V lost 5 bases, J lost 7 bases, and 6 bases stayed unmatched. CDR1 and CDR2 (germline): DFQATT, SNEGSKA (reference sequence). This CDR3 is built from 13 residues. CDR3 coding DNA: TGCAGTGCTCTCCGGGACAGGGAACAGCCCCAGCATTTT. Amino acids: CSALRDREQPQHF.

V usage is TRBV19 and J usage is TRBJ2-1; 7 bases fit TRBD1. J was trimmed by 5 bases and V by 3 bases; bases with no gene match: 1. The germline V gene has CDR1 LNHDA and CDR2 SQIVND (reference sequence). CDR3 length equals 13 residues. CDR3: CASSMGQNNEQFF. The CDR3 coding sequence is TGTGCCAGTAGTATGGGACAGAACAATGAGCAGTTCTTC.

This clonotype was seen many times. The genes are TRBV7-2 and TRBJ2-3; D remains ambiguous. CDR3 length equals 14 residues. V was shortened by 1 base and J by 2 bases, with 7 bases between the two germline ends. Germline loops: CDR1 SGHTA, CDR2 FQGNSA. CDR3 nucleotide sequence: TGTGCCAGCAGCTTAGAGCCCTCCACAGATACGCAGTATTTT. Translation gives CASSLEPSTDTQYF. The full variable domain, its missing parts supplied by reference TRBV7-2 and TRBJ2-3, is GAGVSQSPSNKVTEKGKDVELRCDPISGHTALYWYRQSLGQGLEFLIYFQGNSAPDKSGLPSDRFSAERTGGSVSTLTIQRTQQEDSAVYLCASSLEPSTDTQYFGPGTRLTVL.

This chain joins TRBV20-1 and TRBJ2-1; maybe TRBD2 (6 bases). Per germline, CDR1 DFQATT and CDR2 SNEGSKA (reference sequence). The CDR3 is 15 amino acids. V was cut by 4 bases and J by 4 bases, with 17 bases left in between. The CDR3 here is CSANVLAGGYNEQFF. The CDR3 DNA reads as TGCAGTGCTAATGTGTTAGCCGGAGGGTACAATGAGCAGTTCTTC.

The V gene is TRBV27, the J gene TRBJ2-2, with 10 bases aligning to TRBD2. CDR3 length equals 16 residues. The V and J ends lost 6 bases and 4 bases, in that order; junction bases with no gene match: 8. CDR1 and CDR2 from the germline V gene are MNHEY and SMNVEV (reference sequence). The CDR3 sequence: CASSLSGGLGTGELFF. CDR3 in DNA: TGTGCCAGCAGCCTTAGCGGGGGGCTAGGCACCGGGGAGCTGTTTTTT.

This chain links TRBV7-8 with TRBJ1-5; unclear D gene. The CDR3 runs 15 residues. Trimming removed 6 bases at V and 3 bases at J, with 15 bases between. CDR1 SGHVS and CDR2 FQNEAQ come from the germline V gene. The CDR3 bases are TGTGCCAGCAGTAGCGGAGCACCCTACAATCAGCCCCAGCATTTT. Amino acids: CASSSGAPYNQPQHF.

In its sample, this clonotype was seen many times. The CDR3, as DNA: TGCGCCAGCAGCTTGGAAGAATACACAGATACGCAGTATTTT. Its protein product is CASSLEEYTDTQYF. The chain uses TRBV5-1 and TRBJ2-3; D is unclear. The CDR3 has 14 amino acids. With 0 bases removed from V and 2 bases from J, the gap between germline ends came to 7 bases. Germline CDR1 and CDR2: SGHRS and YFSETQ.

The chain employs TRBV28 and TRBJ2-7; D not certain. Germline V gene lookup returns CDR1 MDHEN and CDR2 SYDVKM. The CDR3 is 15 residues long. V lost 2 bases to trimming and J lost 2 bases, with 13 bases between them. The CDR3 region has the DNA TGTGCCAGCAGTTTAGGCGGAGCTTTCCCCTACGAGCAGTACTTC. It yields the protein CASSLGGAFPYEQYF.

This clonotype was detected ten times or more. This chain uses TRBV19 with TRBJ1-1; 9 nucleotides line up with TRBD1. CDR1 LNHDA and CDR2 SQIVND come from the germline V gene (reference sequence). The CDR3 length is 20 residues. With V trimmed by 4 bases and J by 0 bases, 18 bases remained unmatched. The CDR3 DNA reads as TGTGCCAGTAGTAGACTACATCTCTTACAAGGACAGGGGATGAACACTGAAGCTTTCTTT. Protein sequence: CASSRLHLLQGQGMNTEAFF.

This clonotype was seen only a few times. V and J are TRBV30 and TRBJ2-1, with no clear D. This CDR3 spans 13 amino acids. The V end was cut by 0 bases, the J end by 8 bases, with 11 bases between. Germline V gives CDR1 GTSNPN, CDR2 SVGIG (reference sequence). For the CDR3, the DNA is TGTGCCTGGAGTGTCAACCGAAACCATGAGCAGTTCTTC. Translating it yields CAWSVNRNHEQFF.